These 6 T cell receptor beta chains were sequenced from one sample in a study of control samples from healthy donors and cancer patients. Profiling relied on immunoSEQ multiplex PCR, and the TCRdb table lists in-frame clones only, not all of them. This repertoire shows 50,000 to 55,000 clones, roughly 94% found once; its top ten account for approximately 2.4%. Sequencing used blood. These receptor sequences come from a man in his thirties or forties in good health.

The V gene is TRBV23-1, the J gene TRBJ2-2, with D perhaps matching TRBD2 (6 bases). TRBV23-1 is marked as an open reading frame, function uncertain. V was clipped by 0 bases and J by 6 bases, with 11 bases between them. There are 15 residues in the CDR3. CDR3 nucleotides: TGCGCCAGCAGTCAATCGCGGAGGGCCGCCGGGGAGCTGTTTTTT. Amino acid sequence: CASSQSRRAAGELFF.

V and J are TRBV21-1 and TRBJ2-2; the table's D call TRBD1 went unverified against the DNA. TRBV21-1 constitutes a pseudogene. This CDR3 region has 17 residues. The CDR3 DNA reads TGTGCCAGCAGCACCTGGGATCCAGGGGGTAACACCGGGGAGCTGTTTTTT. Residues: CASSTWDPGGNTGELFF.

This chain joins TRBV5-1 and TRBJ2-7; 9 nucleotides match TRBD2. Per germline, CDR1 SGHRS and CDR2 YFSETQ. V lost 4 bases and J lost 4; bases outside the gene matches: 6. CDR3 length: 14 residues. The CDR3 region is CASSPTSGPYEQYF. In DNA, the CDR3 is TGCGCCAGCAGCCCGACTAGCGGACCGTACGAGCAGTACTTC.

The CDR3 region has the DNA TGTGCCAGCAGCCGGGGACTAGCGGGAGCCGTGCAGTACTTC. Translation gives CASSRGLAGAVQYF. The rearrangement joins TRBV7-3 to TRBJ2-7; 14 bases agree with TRBD2. V dropped 5 bases and J dropped 9; count of bases not matched to a gene: 6. CDR1 is SGHTA, CDR2 FQGTGA, per germline. The CDR3 spans 14 residues.

As concerns this clone: This clone may be a read error of a much larger clone one base away. This sample includes further DNA sequences coding for the same CDR3. The chain combines TRBV5-5 with TRBJ1-5; D may be TRBD1 (5 bases). The CDR3 runs 16 residues. Germline values: CDR1 SGHKS, CDR2 YYEKEE (reference sequence). The chain's CDR3 is CASSLEGTGSNQPQHF. Here the CDR3 DNA reads TGTGCCAGCAGCTTGGAAGGGACTGGGAGCAATCAACCCCAGCATTTT.

The rearrangement links TRBV4-1 to TRBJ2-1; D is unresolved. This CDR3 is 14 amino acids long. Trimming pared 0 bases from V and 4 bases from J, leaving 7 bases between. The germline CDR1 and CDR2 sequences are MGHRA and YSYEKL. The CDR3 is CASSQEADYNEQFF. The CDR3 bases are TGCGCCAGCAGCCAAGAGGCGGATTACAATGAGCAGTTCTTC.